This T cell receptor (beta chain) was obtained from a study of cytomegalovirus exposure and HLA in healthy donors. With regard to this clone: Antigen: not known.

V gave up 7 bases and J gave up 3 bases, with 16 bases separating them. The germline CDR1 and CDR2 sequences are SNHLY and FYNNEI. This CDR3 comprises 15 residues. With 60 Vbeta and 13 Jbeta primers, the PCR was carried out. The repertoire was sequenced with immunoSEQ multiplex PCR; TCRdb's copy has only in-frame clones and lacks some. This table holds around 45,000 clones, 72% found once. Study results and limitations: Upon later analysis, HLA-associated TCR beta chains proved more clonally expanded than other, equally common chains. In an earlier analysis, most TCR beta V segments were productive about 87% or about 30% of the time.

Sequenced: PBMCs. The origin of this receptor is a man younger than 45 in good health and CMV-seronegative. This chain uses TRBV2 with TRBJ1-5, with D hard to call. The CDR3 reads CASNAGILNNQPQHF. The DNA for the CDR3 is TGTGCCAGCAATGCGGGAATCCTCAACAATCAGCCCCAGCATTTT. The complete variable domain, with remaining parts taken from reference TRBV2 and TRBJ1-5, reads EPEVTQTPSHQVTQMGQEVILRCVPISNHLYFYWYRQILGQKVEFLVSFYNNEISEKSEIFDDQFSVERPDGSNFTLKIRSTKLEDSAMYFCASNAGILNNQPQHFGDGTRLSIL.